Below are 27 T cell receptor beta chains sequenced from a single sample in a study of CD8 T cells in Susac syndrome. Reverse transcription of about 0.45 to 1 ug RNA was carried out with random hexamers. One entry per CDR3 protein results from TCRdb running MiXCR on the immunoSEQ multiplex PCR reads. The sample has more than 65,000 distinct CDR3 sequences; around 95% are singletons. The sequencing input was CD8+ T cells from PBMCs. The source of these receptors is a human donor in good health.

The chain is built from TRBV29-1 and TRBJ1-2, with TRBD1 as a possible D gene (6 bases). This CDR3 has 11 residues. Germline loops: CDR1 SQVTM, CDR2 ANQGSEA. V lost 7 bases and J 8 bases, leaving 14 bases between the germline ends. The CDR3 protein is CSASGAAGYTF. The CDR3 nucleotides are TGCAGCGCCTCGGGGGCGGCGGGCTACACCTTC.

Remarks on this clonotype: Germline and junction disagree at one end, which may indicate a read error. This chain links TRBV7-7 with TRBJ2-1; 10 bases align to TRBD2. The CDR3 consists of 14 residues. Germline V CDR1 and CDR2: SSHAT, FNYEAQ (reference sequence). The CDR3 loop is CASSLALAGAEQFF. CDR3 in DNA: TGTGCTAGCAGCTTAGCGCTAGCGGGGGCTGAGCAGTTCTTC.

The chain carries TRBV7-9 and TRBJ1-6, with unresolved D. The CDR3 sequence is 12 residues long. V lost 5 bases to trimming and J lost 11 bases, with 10 bases between them. Germline CDR1 is SEHNR and CDR2 is FQNEAQ (reference sequence). This CDR3 reads CASSPPEAPLHF. The CDR3 DNA sequence: TGTGCCAGCAGCCCCCCAGAGGCACCCCTCCACTTT.

V is TRBV9 and J is TRBJ1-1; 7 bases are a match to TRBD1. V lost 1 base to trimming and J lost 8 bases; unmatched junction nucleotides: 5. This CDR3 has 13 residues. Germline loops: CDR1 SGDLS, CDR2 YYNGEE. The CDR3 DNA sequence: TGTGCCAGCAGCGTAAGGACAGGAGCAGAAGCTTTCTTT. It codes for CASSVRTGAEAFF.

This clonotype was seen only once. This chain links TRBV6-5 with TRBJ1-1; no clear D. Germline V gives CDR1 MNHEY, CDR2 SVGAGI. This CDR3 is 12 amino acids long. V was shortened by 7 bases and J by 7 bases, with 13 bases between the two germline ends. The CDR3 reads CASIGTEFEAFF. CDR3 in DNA: TGTGCCAGCATTGGAACAGAATTTGAAGCTTTCTTT.

V is TRBV27 and J is TRBJ1-5, with D possibly matching TRBD1 (5 bases). This CDR3 is 15 amino acids long. V lost 6 bases, J lost 7 bases, and 19 bases lay in between. Germline CDR1 is MNHEY and CDR2 is SMNVEV (reference sequence). The CDR3 protein is CASSGRASPGQPQHF. CDR3 nucleotides: TGTGCCAGCAGCGGCCGGGCCTCCCCAGGGCAGCCCCAGCATTTT.

The J gene is TRBJ1-5, the V gene TRBV7-9; D is perhaps TRBD1 (5 bases). Trimming removed 5 bases from V and 7 bases from J, with 18 bases in between. Germline CDR1 SEHNR, CDR2 FQNEAQ (reference sequence). This CDR3 spans 15 amino acids. Here the CDR3 reads CASSPSTGAGQPQHF. As DNA, the CDR3 is TGTGCCAGCAGCCCGTCAACTGGGGCCGGGCAGCCCCAGCATTTT. Full variable domain (outside the CDR3, taken from reference TRBV7-9 and TRBJ1-5): DTGVSQNPRHKITKRGQNVTFRCDPISEHNRLYWYRQTLGQGPEFLTYFQNEAQLEKSRLLSDRFSAERPKGSFSTLEIQRTEQGDSAMYLCASSPSTGAGQPQHFGDGTRLSIL.

The chain carries TRBV6-5 and TRBJ1-3; 7 nucleotides agree with TRBD1. The junction had 8 bases not matched to a gene; V was cut back by 0 bases and J by 6 bases. Germline values: CDR1 MNHEY, CDR2 SVGAGI. The CDR3 consists of 16 residues. CDR3 bases: TGTGCCAGCAGTTACTCGATTGACAGGGAAGAAAACACCATATATTTT. Translation: CASSYSIDREENTIYF.

V usage is TRBV19 and J usage is TRBJ1-1, with 7 bases fitting TRBD1. Germline lookup yields CDR1 LNHDA and CDR2 SQIVND (reference sequence). With V trimmed by 0 bases and J by 5 bases, 3 bases remained unmatched. There are 14 residues in the CDR3. The CDR3 region has the DNA TGTGCCAGTAGTATAGAAAGGGGGCTTACTGAAGCTTTCTTT. Amino acid sequence: CASSIERGLTEAFF.

The rearrangement links TRBV4-1 to TRBJ1-1; unclear D gene. The germline V gene encodes CDR1 MGHRA and CDR2 YSYEKL. The CDR3 has 14 residues. The V gene lost 0 bases and the J gene lost 6 bases, with 11 bases spanning the gap. The CDR3: CASSQDRGLAEAFF. CDR3 DNA sequence: TGCGCCAGCAGCCAAGATCGAGGGTTAGCTGAAGCTTTCTTT.

This clonotype was seen once. The chain uses TRBV13 and TRBJ1-4; D is unresolved. The CDR3 totals 15 residues. Looked up from germline, CDR1 is PRHDT and CDR2 is FYEKMQ (reference sequence). V dropped 4 bases and J dropped 4 bases, with 13 bases sitting between them. The CDR3 bases are TGTGCCAGCAGCTCCTCTTGGCGCCGTAATGAAAAACTGTTTTTT. Its translation: CASSSSWRRNEKLFF.

V and J are TRBV7-9 and TRBJ2-5, with D hard to call. Trimming pared 1 base from V and 3 bases from J, leaving 12 bases between. The CDR3 runs to 15 residues. Germline CDR1 is SEHNR and CDR2 is FQNEAQ (reference sequence). The CDR3 DNA sequence: TGTGCCAGCAGCTTAGGGTACACGGAAAAAGAGACCCAGTACTTC. Translation gives CASSLGYTEKETQYF.

The rearrangement uses TRBV6-2 or TRBV6-3 and TRBJ2-2, with D maybe TRBD1 (6 bases). This CDR3 comprises 14 residues. Trimming left V 8 bases short and J 6 bases short, with 16 bases between. Germline V gene sequence: CDR1 MNHEY, CDR2 SVGEGT. The CDR3 nucleotides read TGTGCCAGCGGCCTCTACAGGGTCCCCGGGGAGCTGTTTTTT. This translates into CASGLYRVPGELFF.

V and J are TRBV7-2 and TRBJ2-1; D uncertain. The V gene's germline CDR1 is SGHTA and CDR2 FQGNSA. The CDR3 loop spans 12 amino acids. Trimming left V 1 base short and J 4 bases short, with 2 bases between. DNA for the CDR3: TGTGCCAGCAGCTTAGTATACAATGAGCAGTTCTTC. Protein: CASSLVYNEQFF.

Here the CDR3 DNA reads TGTGCCAGTCCACAGGGGGCCAGCACAGATACGCAGTATTTT. Translated, it gives CASPQGASTDTQYF. V gene TRBV19 combines with J gene TRBJ2-3; 9 bases agree with TRBD1. Germline CDR1 is LNHDA and CDR2 is SQIVND (reference sequence). J was trimmed by 0 bases and V by 8 bases; bases with no gene match: 3. This CDR3 is 14 amino acids long.

The chain has TRBV2 and TRBJ2-7, with D perhaps TRBD1 (5 bases). With 6 bases removed from V and 4 bases from J, the gap between germline ends came to 13 bases. The CDR3 has 13 residues. Germline V gene sequence: CDR1 SNHLY, CDR2 FYNNEI. The CDR3 DNA reads TGTGCCAGCAGGACAGTTACGAGGTACGAGCAGTACTTC. It is translated as CASRTVTRYEQYF.

This chain joins TRBV4-1 and TRBJ2-7; 9 nucleotides agree with TRBD1. The germline gives CDR1 MGHRA, CDR2 YSYEKL. The CDR3 contains 16 residues. V lost 1 base, J lost 7 bases, and 11 bases stayed unmatched. The CDR3 sequence is CASSQGVKRTGEEQYF. DNA for the CDR3: TGCGCCAGCAGCCAAGGTGTCAAAAGGACAGGGGAAGAGCAGTACTTC.

J is TRBJ2-3 and V is TRBV20-1, with D perhaps TRBD2 (6 bases). Germline CDR1 reads DFQATT; CDR2 reads SNEGSKA (reference sequence). This CDR3 region has 10 residues. The CDR3 sequence is CRSGEDTQYF. The CDR3 coding sequence is TGCAGGTCGGGGGAAGATACGCAGTATTTT.

V is TRBV5-1 and J is TRBJ1-2; D might be TRBD1 (6 bases). The CDR3 sequence is 14 residues long. Trimming took off 4 bases at V and 0 bases at J, with 10 bases between the two ends. Looked up from germline, CDR1 is SGHRS and CDR2 is YFSETQ. CDR3 region: CASSPDSPNYGYTF. In DNA form, the CDR3 reads TGCGCCAGCAGCCCGGACAGTCCTAACTATGGCTACACCTTC.

The rearrangement uses TRBV2 and TRBJ1-2; no firm D call. The CDR3 length is 11 residues. From germline, CDR1 is SNHLY and CDR2 FYNNEI. Trimming stripped 3 bases from V and 3 bases from J, with 2 bases between. The DNA for the CDR3 is TGTGCCAGCAGTGATGACTATGGCTACACCTTC. Translating gives CASSDDYGYTF.

This chain links TRBV20-1 with TRBJ1-2, with D perhaps TRBD1 (5 bases). Trimming cost V 5 bases and J 2 bases, with 15 bases left between them. This CDR3 region has 14 residues. CDR1 and CDR2 (germline): DFQATT, SNEGSKA (reference sequence). The CDR3: CSAEHPTANYGYTF. CDR3 DNA sequence: TGCAGTGCTGAACATCCGACAGCCAACTATGGCTACACCTTC.

The V and J genes are TRBV23-1 and TRBJ2-3; D may correspond to TRBD1 or TRBD2 (6 bases each). TRBV23-1 counts as an open reading frame of uncertain function. V was shortened by 7 bases and J by 8 bases, with 28 bases between the two germline ends. The CDR3 sequence is 17 residues long. The CDR3 spells CASIPRDKPSRTFTQYF. The CDR3 DNA is TGCGCCAGCATCCCGCGGGACAAACCATCTCGCACGTTTACGCAGTATTTT.

This chain uses TRBV25-1 with TRBJ1-2, with D perhaps matching TRBD1 (6 bases). This CDR3 is built from 15 residues. V was cut by 6 bases and J by 8 bases, with 22 bases left in between. Germline CDR1 is MGHDK and CDR2 is SYGVNS. Here the CDR3 DNA reads TGTGCCAGCAGCGACGATGGGGGGGCCCTTGGGGGCTACACCTTC. Translation gives CASSDDGGALGGYTF.

The V and J genes are TRBV29-1 and TRBJ1-1; D not certain. Germline lookup yields CDR1 SQVTM and CDR2 ANQGSEA. The V end lost 2 bases, the J end lost 4 bases, and 8 bases lay between the germline ends. The CDR3 sequence is 12 residues long. CDR3 coding DNA: TGCAGCGTTGAACCCTTGCTCACTGAAGCTTTCTTT. It specifies CSVEPLLTEAFF.

The chain carries TRBV12-3 or TRBV12-4 and TRBJ1-2, with 8 bases identical to TRBD1. The CDR3 contains 12 residues. Losses at the gene ends were 4 bases for V and 8 bases for J; bases not matched to a gene: 3. The CDR3 reads CASSWTGTGYTF. DNA of the CDR3: TGTGCCAGCAGTTGGACAGGGACCGGCTACACCTTC.

The CDR3 nucleotides read TGTGCCAGCACCCCCGGAACAGGTCTTAATGAAAAACTGTTTTTT. Protein sequence: CASTPGTGLNEKLFF. V gene TRBV27 combines with J gene TRBJ1-4; tentatively, D is TRBD1 (5 bases). Per the germline V gene, CDR1 is MNHEY and CDR2 is SMNVEV (reference sequence). V dropped 7 bases and J dropped 4 bases, with 16 bases sitting between them. This CDR3 contains 15 residues.

This rearrangement joins TRBV5-6 to TRBJ2-6; 10 positions agree with TRBD1. V was pared by 4 bases and J by 0 bases, with 7 bases of the junction left unmatched. Germline CDR1 is SGHDT and CDR2 is YYEEEE. The CDR3 runs to 18 residues. The CDR3 bases are TGTGCCAGCAGCCCCCCCGGGACAGGGGACTCTGGGGCCAACGTCCTGACTTTC. Encoded protein: CASSPPGTGDSGANVLTF.